Here is one T cell receptor (beta chain) with its context. Study processing details: Amplification of reference gene primers was used by the study to estimate nucleated cell counts. Here immunoSEQ multiplex PCR was the method, and the copy in TCRdb shows in-frame clones only, minus some. D and trimming were read from the DNA, whereas the V and J calls and clone size are those reported in that table. The data hold around 270,000 clones, with roughly four fifths observed a single time. Seattle's cohort entered during active infection and was followed longitudinally. This sample is part of a study of blood T cell repertoires in COVID-19. Study summary: Donors in the United States, Italy and Spain gave samples during acute or convalescent COVID-19.

The V end was cut by 2 bases, the J end by 5 bases, with 10 bases between. The CDR3 consists of 13 residues. Germline CDR1 is SGDLS and CDR2 is YYNGEE. The sequencing sample was made of peripheral blood. The sequence derives from a person aged 70 to 85 with COVID-19, enrolled during active disease. The rearrangement links TRBV9 to TRBJ2-5, with D possibly matching TRBD1 (5 bases). The CDR3 here is CASSVLTAETQYF. CDR3 nucleotide sequence: TGTGCCAGCAGCGTTCTGACAGCCGAGACCCAGTACTTC.